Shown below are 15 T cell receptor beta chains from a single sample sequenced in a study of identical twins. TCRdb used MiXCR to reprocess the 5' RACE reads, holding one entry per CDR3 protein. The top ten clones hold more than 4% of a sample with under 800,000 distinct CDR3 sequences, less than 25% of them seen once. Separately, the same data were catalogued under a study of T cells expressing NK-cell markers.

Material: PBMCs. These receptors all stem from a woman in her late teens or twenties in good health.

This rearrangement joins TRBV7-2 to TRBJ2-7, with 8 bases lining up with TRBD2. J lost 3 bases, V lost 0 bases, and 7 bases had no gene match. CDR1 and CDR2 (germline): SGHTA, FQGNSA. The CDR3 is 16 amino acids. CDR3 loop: CASSLAGLADLYEQYF. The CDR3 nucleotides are TGTGCCAGCAGCTTAGCAGGACTAGCTGACCTCTACGAGCAGTACTTC.

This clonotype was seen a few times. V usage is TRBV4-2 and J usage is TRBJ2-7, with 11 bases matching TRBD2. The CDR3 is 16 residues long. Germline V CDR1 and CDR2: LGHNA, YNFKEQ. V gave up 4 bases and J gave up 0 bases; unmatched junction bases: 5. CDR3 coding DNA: TGTGCCAGCAGCCGTCAGACTAGCGGGGACTCCTACGAGCAGTACTTC. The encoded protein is CASSRQTSGDSYEQYF.

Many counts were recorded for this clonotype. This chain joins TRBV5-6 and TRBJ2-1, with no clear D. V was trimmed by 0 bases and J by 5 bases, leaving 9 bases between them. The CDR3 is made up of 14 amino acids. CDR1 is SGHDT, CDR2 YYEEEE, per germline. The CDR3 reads CASSLVVRDNEQFF. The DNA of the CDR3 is TGTGCCAGCAGCTTGGTAGTTAGGGACAATGAGCAGTTCTTC.

The CDR3 DNA follows: TGCGCCAGCAGTGACCCCGGGGTCGAAGATACACACTATTTT. This sequence encodes CASSDPGVEDTHYF. This chain connects TRBV4-3 to TRBJ2-3; D is possibly TRBD2 (5 bases). Germline V CDR1 and CDR2: LGHNA, YSLEER. This CDR3 spans 14 amino acids. V was shortened by 6 bases and J by 15 bases, with 25 bases between the two germline ends.

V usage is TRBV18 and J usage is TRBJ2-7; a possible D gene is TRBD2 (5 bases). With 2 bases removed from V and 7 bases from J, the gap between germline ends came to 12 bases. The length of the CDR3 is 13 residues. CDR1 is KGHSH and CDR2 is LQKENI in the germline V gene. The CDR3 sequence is CASSPGSSGEQYF. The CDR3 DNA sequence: TGTGCCAGCTCACCAGGGTCCTCGGGGGAGCAGTACTTC.

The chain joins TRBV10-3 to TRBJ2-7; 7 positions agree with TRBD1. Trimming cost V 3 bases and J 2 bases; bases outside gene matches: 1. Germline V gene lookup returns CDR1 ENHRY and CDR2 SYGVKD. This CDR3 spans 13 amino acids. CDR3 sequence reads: CAISDDRAYEQYF. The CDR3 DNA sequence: TGTGCCATCAGTGACGACAGGGCCTACGAGCAGTACTTC.

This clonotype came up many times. For the CDR3, the DNA is TGTGCCAGCAGTCCTTTCTCAGATACGCAGTATTTT. This codes for CASSPFSDTQYF. The chain carries TRBV12-3 or TRBV12-4 and TRBJ2-3, with D unresolved. The CDR3 contains 12 residues. V was trimmed by 5 bases and J by 4 bases, leaving 7 bases between them.

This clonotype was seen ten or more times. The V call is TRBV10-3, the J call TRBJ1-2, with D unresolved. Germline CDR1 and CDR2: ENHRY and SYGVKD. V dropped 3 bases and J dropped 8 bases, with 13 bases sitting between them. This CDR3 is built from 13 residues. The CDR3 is CAISETTNQGYTF. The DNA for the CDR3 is TGTGCCATCAGTGAAACGACAAATCAGGGCTACACCTTC.

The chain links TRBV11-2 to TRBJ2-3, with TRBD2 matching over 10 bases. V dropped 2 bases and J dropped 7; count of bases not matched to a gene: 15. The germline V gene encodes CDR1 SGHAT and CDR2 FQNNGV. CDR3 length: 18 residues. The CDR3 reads CASSLLASSGGAGNTQYF. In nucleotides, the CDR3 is TGTGCCAGCAGCTTACTGGCCTCTAGCGGGGGAGCGGGGAATACGCAGTATTTT.

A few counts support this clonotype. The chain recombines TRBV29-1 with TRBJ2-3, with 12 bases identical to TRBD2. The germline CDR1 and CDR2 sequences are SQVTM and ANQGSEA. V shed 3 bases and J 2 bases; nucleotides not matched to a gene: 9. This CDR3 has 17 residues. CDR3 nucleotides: TGCAGCGTTGACCCGGGACTAGCGGGCGGATCCACAGATACGCAGTATTTT. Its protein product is CSVDPGLAGGSTDTQYF.

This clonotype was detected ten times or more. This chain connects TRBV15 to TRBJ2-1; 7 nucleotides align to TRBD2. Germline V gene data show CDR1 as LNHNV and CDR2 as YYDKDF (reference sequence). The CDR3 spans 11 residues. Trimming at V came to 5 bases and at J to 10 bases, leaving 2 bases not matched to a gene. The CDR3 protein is CATSGAGEQFF. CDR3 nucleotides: TGTGCCACCAGCGGAGCGGGAGAGCAGTTCTTC.

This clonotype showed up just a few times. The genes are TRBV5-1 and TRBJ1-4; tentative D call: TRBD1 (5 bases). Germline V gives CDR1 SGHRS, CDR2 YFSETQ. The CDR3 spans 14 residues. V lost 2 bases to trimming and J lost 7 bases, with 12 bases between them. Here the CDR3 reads CASSFGTAIEKLFF. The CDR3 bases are TGCGCCAGCAGCTTCGGGACGGCCATTGAAAAACTGTTTTTT.

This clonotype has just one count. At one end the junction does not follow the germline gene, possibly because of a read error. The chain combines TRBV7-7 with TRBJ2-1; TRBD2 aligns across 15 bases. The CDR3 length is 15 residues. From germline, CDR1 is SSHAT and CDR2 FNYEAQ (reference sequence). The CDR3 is CASSLGTSGGSEQFF. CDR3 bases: TGTGCTAGCAGCCTCGGGACTAGCGGGGGGTCTGAGCAGTTCTTC.

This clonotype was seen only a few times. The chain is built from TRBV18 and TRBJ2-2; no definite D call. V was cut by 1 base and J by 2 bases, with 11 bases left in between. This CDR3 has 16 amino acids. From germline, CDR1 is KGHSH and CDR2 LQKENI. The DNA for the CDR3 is TGTGCCAGCTCACCACGGGCCGTTGGAAACACCGGGGAGCTGTTTTTT. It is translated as CASSPRAVGNTGELFF.

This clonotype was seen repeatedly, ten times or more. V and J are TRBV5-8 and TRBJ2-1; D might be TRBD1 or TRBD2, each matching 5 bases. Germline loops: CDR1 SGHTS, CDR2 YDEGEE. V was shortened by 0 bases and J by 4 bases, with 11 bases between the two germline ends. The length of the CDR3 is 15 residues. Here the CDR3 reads CASSLERGIYNEQFF. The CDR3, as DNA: TGTGCCAGCAGCTTGGAGAGGGGCATTTACAATGAGCAGTTCTTC.